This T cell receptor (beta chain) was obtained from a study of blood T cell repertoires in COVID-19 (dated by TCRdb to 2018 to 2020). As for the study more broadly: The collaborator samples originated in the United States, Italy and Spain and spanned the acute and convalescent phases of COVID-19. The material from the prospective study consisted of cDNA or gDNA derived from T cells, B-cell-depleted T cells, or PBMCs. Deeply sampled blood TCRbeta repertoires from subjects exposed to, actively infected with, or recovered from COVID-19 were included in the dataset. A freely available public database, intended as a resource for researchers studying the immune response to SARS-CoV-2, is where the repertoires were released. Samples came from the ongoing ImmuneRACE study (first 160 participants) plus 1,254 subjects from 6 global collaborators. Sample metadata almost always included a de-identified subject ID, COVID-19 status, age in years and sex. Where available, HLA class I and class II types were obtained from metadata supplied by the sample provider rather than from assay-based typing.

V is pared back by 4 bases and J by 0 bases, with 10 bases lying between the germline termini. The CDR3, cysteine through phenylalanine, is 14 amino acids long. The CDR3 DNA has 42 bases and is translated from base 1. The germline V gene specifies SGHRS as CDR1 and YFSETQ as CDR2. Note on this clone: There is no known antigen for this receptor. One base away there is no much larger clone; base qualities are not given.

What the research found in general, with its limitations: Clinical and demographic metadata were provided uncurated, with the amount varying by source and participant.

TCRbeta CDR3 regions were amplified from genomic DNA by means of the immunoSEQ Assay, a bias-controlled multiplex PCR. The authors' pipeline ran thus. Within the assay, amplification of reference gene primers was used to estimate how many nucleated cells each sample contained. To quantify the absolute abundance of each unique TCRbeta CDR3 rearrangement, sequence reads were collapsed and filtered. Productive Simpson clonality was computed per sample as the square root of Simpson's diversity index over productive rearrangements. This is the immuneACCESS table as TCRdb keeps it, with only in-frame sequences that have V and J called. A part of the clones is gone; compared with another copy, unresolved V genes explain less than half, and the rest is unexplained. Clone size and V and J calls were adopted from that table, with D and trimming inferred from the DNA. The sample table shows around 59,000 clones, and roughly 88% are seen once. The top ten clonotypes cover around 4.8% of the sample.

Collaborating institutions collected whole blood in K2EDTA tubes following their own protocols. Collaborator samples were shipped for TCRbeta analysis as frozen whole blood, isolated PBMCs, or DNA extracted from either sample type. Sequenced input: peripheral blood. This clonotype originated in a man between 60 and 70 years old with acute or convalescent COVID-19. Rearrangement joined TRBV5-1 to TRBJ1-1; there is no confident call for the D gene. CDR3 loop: CASSPQYMNTEAFF. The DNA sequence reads TGCGCCAGCAGCCCACAGTACATGAACACTGAAGCTTTCTTT.